The present T cell receptor beta chain was sequenced within a study of Graves' ophthalmopathy and Graves' hyperthyroidism. As the starting material, around 10 ml of fresh peripheral blood yielded the PBMCs. Amplified TCR beta CDR3 regions were obtained using RNA transcripts as template. Second-round multiplex PCR followed a first-round RT-PCR using HTBI primers. One entry per CDR3 protein results from TCRdb running MiXCR on the multiplex PCR reads. The data contain 600,000 to 950,000 distinct CDR3 sequences, roughly 41% of them singletons. This clonotype was sampled from an adult man with Graves' ophthalmopathy. Sequencing used peripheral blood.

The CDR3 DNA reads as TGTGCCAGCAGTGTGACAGGGGGCGAATTGAAAGCTTTCTTT. It codes for CASSVTGGELKAFF. This chain uses TRBV2 with TRBJ1-1, with TRBD1 matching 10 bases. Germline assignment: CDR1 SNHLY and CDR2 FYNNEI. This CDR3 comprises 14 residues. The J segment lost 9 bases and the V segment lost 4 bases, leaving 8 bases of the junction unmatched.